Described below is a single TCR beta chain sequence and its context. The antigen is not known. This sample stems from a study of T-cell memory formation after mild COVID-19. The study's findings and limits: Among clones contracting day 15 to 85, CD4/CD8 was balanced, whereas later expanders leaned CD4+.

TCRdb processed the 5' RACE reads anew with MiXCR; each CDR3 protein has one entry. The sample carries roughly 550,000 distinct CDR3 sequences, around 21% recorded once. Germline assignment: CDR1 DFQATT and CDR2 SNEGSKA (reference sequence). The CDR3 runs to 15 residues. V was clipped by 6 bases and J by 2 bases; unmatched bases: 13. The source of this sequence is an adult woman who had mild COVID-19 (a few samples of this study predate the infection). Cell type and time point are not known. Specimen: PBMCs or a T cell subset sorted from them (not recorded which). The chain links TRBV20-1 to TRBJ2-7, with 7 bases matching TRBD2. This CDR3 reads CSASPGTTFTYEQYF. CDR3 in DNA: TGCAGTGCCAGCCCCGGGACTACTTTTACCTACGAGCAGTACTTC.